Below are 13 T cell receptor beta chains sequenced from a single sample in a study of molecular identifiers for immune sequencing clone quantification. Each CDR3 protein gets one entry after TCRdb re-called the PCR reads with MiXCR. The sample contains some 320,000 distinct CDR3 sequences, roughly 23% of which appear only once. The sample consisted of naive CD8+ T cells from blood, with Jurkat cell RNA spiked in. Described subset: FACS-sorted CD8+CD4-CCR7+CD45RA+ naive T cells. These receptors all stem from a human donor in good health. Some libraries in this study had Jurkat cell RNA spiked in.

With respect to this clonotype: The junction does not match germline at one end; this may be a read error. This chain connects TRBV9 to TRBJ2-3, with D perhaps given as TRBD1 or TRBD2 (5 bases each). Germline values: CDR1 SGDLS, CDR2 YYNGEE. The length of the CDR3 is 14 residues. CDR3 DNA: TGTGCCAGCAGCGGAGGGACGGTTACAGATGCGCAGTATTTT. The encoded protein is CASSGGTVTDAQYF. Full variable domain (remainder filled in from reference TRBV9 and TRBJ2-3): DSGVTQTPKHLITATGQRVTLRCSPRSGDLSVYWYQQSLDQGLQFLIQYYNGEERAKGNILERFSAQQFPDLHSELNLSSLELGDSALYFCASSGGTVTDAQYFGPGTRLTVL.

About this clonotype itself: The junction does not match germline at one end; this may be a read error. CDR3 DNA sequence: TGCAGTGCTAGCGGACAGGGCTTCTCTGAAGCTCTCTTT. This codes for CSASGQGFSEALF. The chain carries TRBV20-1 and TRBJ1-1; 8 bases align to TRBD1. This CDR3 contains 13 residues. Germline V gene sequence: CDR1 DFQATT, CDR2 SNEGSKA (reference sequence).

This clonotype was seen only a few times. CDR3 nucleotides: TGTGCCATCAGTGAGTCCCGGGTGACTACAGGGGACACTGAAGCTTTCTTT. Protein sequence: CAISESRVTTGDTEAFF. The rearrangement links TRBV10-3 to TRBJ1-1, with 7 positions matching TRBD1. The germline CDR1 and CDR2 sequences are ENHRY and SYGVKD. The V and J ends lost 0 bases and 3 bases, in that order; junction bases with no gene match: 10. This CDR3 is 17 amino acids long.

This chain connects TRBV5-1 to TRBJ1-4; 8 bases line up with TRBD1. The V segment lost 4 bases and the J segment 8 bases; nucleotides outside the gene matches: 7. Germline loops: CDR1 SGHRS, CDR2 YFSETQ. This CDR3 has 14 residues. In DNA, the CDR3 is TGCGCCAGCAGCACTGGACAGGGAGTCGAAAAACTGTTTTTT. Translated, it gives CASSTGQGVEKLFF.

V gene TRBV27 combines with J gene TRBJ1-5, with 8 bases lining up with TRBD1. The V and J ends lost 2 bases and 0 bases, in that order; junction bases with no gene match: 6. The CDR3 sequence is 17 residues long. CDR1 and CDR2 (germline): MNHEY, SMNVEV (reference sequence). CDR3 amino acids: CASSLAGGPYSNQPQHF. In DNA, the CDR3 is TGTGCCAGCAGTTTAGCAGGGGGCCCATATAGCAATCAGCCCCAGCATTTT.

In regard to this clonotype: A much more abundant neighbour one base away suggests this may be a read error. The chain couples TRBV24-1 to TRBJ2-1; D gene unclear. The CDR3 is made up of 13 amino acids. Germline CDR1 is KGHDR and CDR2 is SFDVKD. Here the CDR3 reads CAASDGGYNEQFF. Written as DNA, the CDR3 is TGTGCCGCCAGTGACGGCGGCTACAATGAGCAGTTCTTC.

This clonotype was found many times. This rearrangement joins TRBV5-6 to TRBJ2-3; TRBD2 aligns across 9 bases. Germline V lookup: CDR1 SGHDT, CDR2 YYEEEE. The CDR3 consists of 14 residues. Trimming cost V 2 bases and J 8 bases; bases outside gene matches: 6. As DNA, the CDR3 is TGTGCCAGCAGCTTCGGGACTAGCCCTTTTACGCAGTATTTT. As protein: CASSFGTSPFTQYF.

This clonotype appeared many times. The V and J genes are TRBV5-6 and TRBJ1-1; D is unclear. The germline V gene encodes CDR1 SGHDT and CDR2 YYEEEE. Trimming cost V 2 bases and J 3 bases, with 11 bases left between them. The CDR3 has 14 amino acids. This CDR3 is CASSFGRTYTEAFF. The CDR3 DNA reads as TGTGCCAGCAGCTTTGGTCGGACCTACACTGAAGCTTTCTTT. Based on the CDR3 plus reference TRBV5-6 and TRBJ1-1, the full variable domain is DAGVTQSPTHLIKTRGQQVTLRCSPKSGHDTVSWYQQALGQGPQFIFQYYEEEERQRGNFPDRFSGHQFPNYSSELNVNALLLGDSALYLCASSFGRTYTEAFFGQGTRLTVV.

On this clonotype: This sequence may be a read error, since a much larger clone differs from it by one base. The chain combines TRBV10-2 with TRBJ1-5, with D perhaps matching TRBD1 (5 bases). Germline CDR1 and CDR2: WSHSY and SAAADI. This CDR3 spans 14 amino acids. CDR3 DNA sequence: TGCACCAGCAGTGAAGCTCTTGCGACAGCGCCCCAGCATTTT. Residues: CTSSEALATAPQHF.

A remark on this clonotype: Being one base from a much bigger clone, this may be a read error. This chain joins TRBV4-3 and TRBJ2-6, with a weak D call TRBD1 (5 bases). This CDR3 is 15 amino acids long. Germline loops: CDR1 LGHNA, CDR2 YSLEER. The CDR3 here is CASSPRNSGANVPTF. The CDR3 DNA reads TGCGCCAGCAGCCCCAGAAACTCTGGGGCCAACGTCCCGACTTTC.

This clonotype was observed a few times. CDR3 in amino acids: CASSPSGGARYYGYTF. The CDR3 DNA reads TGTGCCAGCAGTCCATCTGGGGGGGCCAGATACTATGGCTACACCTTC. This chain links TRBV12-3 or TRBV12-4 with TRBJ1-2; tentatively, D is TRBD1 (6 bases). V lost 5 bases to trimming and J lost 3 bases, with 19 bases between them. There are 16 residues in the CDR3.

As concerns this clonotype: This may be a read error: a much more frequent sequence differs by one nucleotide. The chain links TRBV15 to TRBJ1-2, with D unclear. V lost 5 bases and J 0 bases, leaving 13 bases between the germline ends. The length of the CDR3 is 15 residues. From germline, CDR1 is LNHNV and CDR2 YYDKDF (reference sequence). CDR3 nucleotide sequence: TGTGCCACCAGCCATATTTGGGAGGCTAACTATGGCTACACCTTC. Its protein is CATSHIWEANYGYTF. Supplemented by reference TRBV15 and TRBJ1-2, the full variable domain reads DAMVIQNPRYQVTQFGKPVTLSCSQTLNHNVMYWYQQKSSQAPKLLFHYYDKDFNNEADTPDNFQSRRPNTSFCFLDIRSPGLGDTAMYLCATSHIWEANYGYTFGSGTRLTVV.

At least ten counts were recorded for this clonotype. This sequence joins TRBV12-3 or TRBV12-4 and TRBJ2-3, with TRBD2 identical over 9 bases. The J segment lost 0 bases and the V segment lost 6 bases, leaving 13 bases of the junction unmatched. This CDR3 comprises 18 residues. The DNA for the CDR3 is TGTGCCAGCAGCACCCATGGGGCTAGCGGGACTAGCACAGATACGCAGTATTTT. It yields the protein CASSTHGASGTSTDTQYF.